This T cell receptor beta chain was identified during a study of beta chain features in type 1 diabetes. Study at large: Sorted cells numbering 95 million to 110 million were examined across all samples. Study conclusions and caveats: Moderate yet significant TCRB CDR3 shortening was seen in Type 1 diabetes patients in all four CD4+ subsets.

The investigators reverse transcribed all of the isolated RNA, so they sequenced expressed TCRB transcripts. This table comes from immunoSEQ multiplex PCR, and its TCRdb copy is limited to in-frame clones, with some not included. The table lists 360,000 or so clones, 15% to 20% of them singletons. Comment on this clone: Its target is unknown.

Donors contributed one heparinised blood draw apiece, averaging approximately 120 mL. Trimming removed 2 bases at V and 1 base at J, with 8 bases between. The germline V gene has CDR1 SEHNR and CDR2 FQNEAQ (reference sequence). The CDR3 is 14 residues long. The sequenced sample consisted of naive CD4+ T cells from blood. This TCR derives from a woman aged 18-35 years in good health. V usage is TRBV7-9 and J usage is TRBJ1-1; no reliable D call. The DNA for the CDR3 is TGTGCCAGCAGCTTAAGCCCTGGGAACACTGAAGCTTTCTTT. It yields the protein CASSLSPGNTEAFF.